Below are 3 T cell receptor beta chains sequenced from a single sample in a study of PD-1 blockade in mismatch repair-deficient tumors. Only in-frame clones appear in the TCRdb table, and some are missing; sequencing was by immunoSEQ multiplex PCR. In the table there are about 110,000 clones, roughly 80% of which are singletons. Sample: peripheral blood, taken 60 weeks after starting pembrolizumab. All receptors derive from an adult with mismatch repair-deficient cancer.

The rearrangement links TRBV27 to TRBJ2-1; TRBD2 is a possible D gene (5 bases). The CDR3 loop spans 12 amino acids. CDR1 and CDR2 from the germline V gene are MNHEY and SMNVEV (reference sequence). Trimming cost V 5 bases and J 8 bases, with 10 bases left between them. The CDR3 DNA follows: TGTGCCAGCAGTCCGACCGGGGATGAGCAGTTCTTC. Amino acid sequence: CASSPTGDEQFF.

The rearrangement uses TRBV11-2 and TRBJ2-1; D unclear. CDR1 SGHAT and CDR2 FQNNGV come from the germline V gene. The V end was cut by 3 bases, the J end by 0 bases, with 15 bases between. CDR3 length equals 17 residues. DNA of the CDR3: TGTGCCAGCAGCTTGTTTAAGCCTGCTAGCTCCTACAATGAGCAGTTCTTC. It encodes CASSLFKPASSYNEQFF.

The CDR3 loop is CASSERGQGVDQYF. The CDR3 DNA reads as TGTGCCAGCAGTGAACGTGGACAGGGGGTAGACCAGTACTTC. The rearrangement joins TRBV2 to TRBJ2-5; 10 nucleotides agree with TRBD1. With V trimmed by 2 bases and J by 10 bases, 7 bases remained unmatched. Germline CDR1 SNHLY, CDR2 FYNNEI. The CDR3 contains 14 residues. Looking up the rest from reference TRBV2 and TRBJ2-5 gives the full variable domain: EPEVTQTPSHQVTQMGQEVILRCVPISNHLYFYWYRQILGQKVEFLVSFYNNEISEKSEIFDDQFSVERPDGSNFTLKIRSTKLEDSAMYFCASSERGQGVDQYFGPGTRLLVL.